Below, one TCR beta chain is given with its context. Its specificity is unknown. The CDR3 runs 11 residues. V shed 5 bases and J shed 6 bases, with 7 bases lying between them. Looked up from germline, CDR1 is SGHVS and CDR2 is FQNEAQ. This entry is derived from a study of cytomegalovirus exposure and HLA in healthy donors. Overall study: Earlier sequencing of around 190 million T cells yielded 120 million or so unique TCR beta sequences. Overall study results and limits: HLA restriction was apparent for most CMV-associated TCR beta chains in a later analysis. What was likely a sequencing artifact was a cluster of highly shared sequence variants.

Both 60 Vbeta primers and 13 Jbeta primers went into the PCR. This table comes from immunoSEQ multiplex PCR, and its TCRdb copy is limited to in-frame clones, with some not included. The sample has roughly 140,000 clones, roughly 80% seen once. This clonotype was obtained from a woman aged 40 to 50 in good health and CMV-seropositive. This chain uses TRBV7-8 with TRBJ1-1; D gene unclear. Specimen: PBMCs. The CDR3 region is CASSREAEAFF. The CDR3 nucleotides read TGTGCCAGCAGCCGCGAGGCTGAAGCTTTCTTT.